This section outlines one TCR beta chain sequence together with its context. Its antigen is unidentified. The data were taken from a study of a mutant IDH1 vaccine in newly diagnosed glioma. Whole-study context: Patients were started on vaccination 4-6 weeks after radiotherapy alone, or with temozolomide cycles. Sex distribution of treated patients was approximately 60% male and about 38% female; mean age was about 40 years. The earlier regimen, radiotherapy, temozolomide, or both, was most often both.

Using immunoSEQ multiplex PCR, the repertoire was profiled, and TCRdb retains in-frame clones only, with some absent. The sample shows about 28,000 clones, roughly nine tenths of them seen only once. Time point described: week 5, during vaccination. Vaccination comprised doses that each held 300 ug of mutant IDH1 20-mer peptide, plus topical imiquimod. V dropped 5 bases and J dropped 4; count of bases not matched to a gene: 2. CDR1 and CDR2 (germline): SGHTA, FQGNSA. This CDR3 contains 13 residues. The chain has TRBV7-2 and TRBJ2-1; TRBD2 matches at 7 bases. This sample comprised PBMCs, obtained from a glioma patient whose treatment included an IDH1 peptide vaccine. This sequence originates from a man aged 18 to 30 with glioma. CDR3 nucleotide sequence: TGTGCCAGCAGCAGGACTAGTTACAATGAGCAGTTCTTC. Translating it yields CASSRTSYNEQFF.